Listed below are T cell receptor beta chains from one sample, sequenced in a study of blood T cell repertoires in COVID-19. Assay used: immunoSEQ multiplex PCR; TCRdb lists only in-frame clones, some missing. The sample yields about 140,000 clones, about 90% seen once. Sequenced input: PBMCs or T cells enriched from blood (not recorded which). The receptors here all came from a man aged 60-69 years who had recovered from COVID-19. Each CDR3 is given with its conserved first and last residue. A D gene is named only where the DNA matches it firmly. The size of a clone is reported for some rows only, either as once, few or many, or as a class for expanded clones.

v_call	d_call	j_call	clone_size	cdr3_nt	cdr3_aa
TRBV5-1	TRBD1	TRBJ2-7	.	TGCGCCAGCAGCTCCGTCGACAGGGGGGGACGTTACGAGCAGTACTTC	CASSSVDRGGRYEQYF
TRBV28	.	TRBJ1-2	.	TGTGCCAGCAGTTTGAGTACCGTCACCTATGGCTACACCTTC	CASSLSTVTYGYTF
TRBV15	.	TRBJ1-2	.	TGTGCCACCAGCAGAGTCTCCAGGGGCAACTATGGCTACACCTTC	CATSRVSRGNYGYTF
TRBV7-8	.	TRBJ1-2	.	TGTGCCAGCAGCAAGGCCGAGGAGGGGGGGTATGGTGGCTACACCTTC	CASSKAEEGGYGGYTF
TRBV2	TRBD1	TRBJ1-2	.	TGTGCCAGCAGTAGGGACAGGGTTCGTAGCGGCTACACCTTC	CASSRDRVRSGYTF
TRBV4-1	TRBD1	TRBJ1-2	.	TGCGCCAGCAGCCAAGATCTGGACAGGGTGCGTGTGGACTATGGCTACACCTTC	CASSQDLDRVRVDYGYTF
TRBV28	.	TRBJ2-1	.	TGTGCCAGCAGTTTATCAGGTCGTGAGCAGTTCTTC	CASSLSGREQFF
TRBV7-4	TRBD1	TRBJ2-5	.	TGTGCCAGCAGCTCCGGGCAGGGGGATCCAGAGCAAGAGACCCAGTACTTC	CASSSGQGDPEQETQYF
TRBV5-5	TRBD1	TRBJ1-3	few	TGTGCCAGCAGCCACTTGACAGGGCCCCCTGGAAACACCATATATTTT	CASSHLTGPPGNTIYF
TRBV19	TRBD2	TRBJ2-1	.	TGTGCCAGTATGACTAGCGGGAGTCTATACAATGAGCAGTTCTTC	CASMTSGSLYNEQFF
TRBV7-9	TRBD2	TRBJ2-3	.	TGTGCCAGCAGCTTAACCCCCGGGACTAGCGGGAGTTATACGCAGTATTTT	CASSLTPGTSGSYTQYF
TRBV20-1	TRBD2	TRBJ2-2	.	TGCAGTGCTAGTAGCGGGAGGGGCGCCGGGGAGCTGTTTTTT	CSASSGRGAGELFF
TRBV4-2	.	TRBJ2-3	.	TGTGCCAGCAGCCAAGGTCTCGATACGCAGTATTTT	CASSQGLDTQYF
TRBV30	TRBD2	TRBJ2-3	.	TGTGCCTGGAGTCTTTCCGGGGGGGATACGCAGTATTTT	CAWSLSGGDTQYF
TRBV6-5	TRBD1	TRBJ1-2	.	TGTGCCAGCAGAACAGGGGGTCCTAACTATGGCTACACCTTC	CASRTGGPNYGYTF
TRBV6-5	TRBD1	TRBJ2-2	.	TGTGCCAGCGGGGCCGGGACAGGTCGCACCGGGGAGCTGTTTTTT	CASGAGTGRTGELFF
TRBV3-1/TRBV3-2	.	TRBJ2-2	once	TGTGCCAGCAGCCAATTGCCGGGTACCGGGGAGCTGTTTTTT	CASSQLPGTGELFF
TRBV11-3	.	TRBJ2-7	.	TGTGCCAGCAACTTCCCCCTAGGGAGTGGGCCCTACGAGCAGTACTTC	CASNFPLGSGPYEQYF
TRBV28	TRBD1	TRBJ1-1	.	TGTGCCAGCAGGCCCTCCGGGACAGGGACTGAAGCTTTCTTT	CASRPSGTGTEAFF
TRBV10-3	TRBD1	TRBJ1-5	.	TGTGCCATAGGAACAGGGGGCTTAGGCCAGCCCCAGCATTTT	CAIGTGGLGQPQHF
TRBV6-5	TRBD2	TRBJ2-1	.	TGTGCCAGCAGCGTCGGGACTAGCGGGTTCGATGAGCAGTTCTTC	CASSVGTSGFDEQFF
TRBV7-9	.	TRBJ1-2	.	TGTGCCAGCAGCCCTAGTAGAAGTTTCCTTAACTATGGCTACACCTTC	CASSPSRSFLNYGYTF
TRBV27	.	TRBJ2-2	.	TGTGCCAGCAGTTTTCGAGCGGCCGGGGAGCTGTTTTTT	CASSFRAAGELFF
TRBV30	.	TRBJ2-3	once	TGTGCCTGGAGTGTCGAAAGAGGCACAGATACGCAGTATTTT	CAWSVERGTDTQYF
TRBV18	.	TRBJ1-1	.	TGTGCCAGCTCACCACTAGACTCACCTGAAGCTTTCTTT	CASSPLDSPEAFF
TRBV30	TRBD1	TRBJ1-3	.	TGTGCCTGGAGTTCCCGGACAGGTTCGGGTGGAAACACCATATATTTT	CAWSSRTGSGGNTIYF
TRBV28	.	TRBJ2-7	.	TGTGCCAGCAGTAGGCCGGACAGACCCTACGAGCAGTACTTC	CASSRPDRPYEQYF
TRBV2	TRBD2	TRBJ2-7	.	TGTGCCAGCAGTGAGGGCCCACTAGCGAACGAGCAGTACTTC	CASSEGPLANEQYF
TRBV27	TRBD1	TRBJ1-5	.	TGTGCCAGCAGTTTGGGGACAGGGGGCACGCCCCAGCATTTT	CASSLGTGGTPQHF
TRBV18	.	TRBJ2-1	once	TGTGCCAGCTCACCCGCCGGGGTTTGGAATGAGCAGTTCTTC	CASSPAGVWNEQFF
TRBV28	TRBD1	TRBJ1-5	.	TGTGCCAGCAGTTCCGGACAGGTTAGCAATCAGCCCCAGCATTTT	CASSSGQVSNQPQHF
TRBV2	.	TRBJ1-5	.	TGTGCCACCACAACTGGAGGGTTTAAGCCCCAGCATTTT	CATTTGGFKPQHF
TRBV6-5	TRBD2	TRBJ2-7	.	TGTGCCAGCAGTTACTCGGGACTAGCGTACTACGAGCAGTACTTC	CASSYSGLAYYEQYF
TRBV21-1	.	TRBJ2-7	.	TGTGCCAGCAGCAAGGCAGGGCCATACGAGCAGTACTTC	CASSKAGPYEQYF
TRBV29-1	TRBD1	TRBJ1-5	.	TGCAGCGTGCTCGGGACAGGGAGATTGGTTAGCAATCAGCCCCAGCATTTT	CSVLGTGRLVSNQPQHF
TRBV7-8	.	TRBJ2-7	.	TGTGCCAGCAGCTCGACCGGGGTTGGGCCTTACGAGCAGTACTTC	CASSSTGVGPYEQYF
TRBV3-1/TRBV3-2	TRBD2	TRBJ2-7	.	TGTGCCAGCAGCCAAAAGCGGGGGGCGGTGTCCTACGAGCAGTACTTC	CASSQKRGAVSYEQYF
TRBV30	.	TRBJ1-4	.	TGTGCCTGGACAGAGACAGGTGGTACAAATGAAAAACTGTTTTTT	CAWTETGGTNEKLFF
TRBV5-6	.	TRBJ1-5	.	TGTGCCAGCAGCTTGGCGTCAGGGGTTGGCAATCAGCCCCAGCATTTT	CASSLASGVGNQPQHF
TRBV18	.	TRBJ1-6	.	TGTGCCAGCTCAGTGGACGGGAATTATAATTCACCCCTCCACTTT	CASSVDGNYNSPLHF
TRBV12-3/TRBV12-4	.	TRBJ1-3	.	TGTGCCAGCACCCTCAGGGTTGGAAACACCATATATTTT	CASTLRVGNTIYF
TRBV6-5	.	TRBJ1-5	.	TGTGCCAGCACGGGGAGTCAGAATCAGCCCCAGCATTTT	CASTGSQNQPQHF
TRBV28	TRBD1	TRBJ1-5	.	TGTGCCAGCAGTAGGGACAGGAATCAGCCCCAGCATTTT	CASSRDRNQPQHF
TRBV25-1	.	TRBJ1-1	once	TGTGCCAGCCGCCGGGGAAACACTGAAGCTTTCTTT	CASRRGNTEAFF
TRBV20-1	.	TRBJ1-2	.	TGCAGTGCTTTCCGCCGGGGGGGATTC	CSAFRRGGF
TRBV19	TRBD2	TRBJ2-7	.	TGTGCCAGTAGTAGGACTAGCGGTGCGGGGGAGCAGTACTTC	CASSRTSGAGEQYF
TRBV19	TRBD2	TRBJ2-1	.	TGTGCCAGTAGTTTACTAGCGGGATCCTACAATGAGCAGTTCTTC	CASSLLAGSYNEQFF
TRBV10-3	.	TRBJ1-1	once	TGTGCCATCAGTGAGTCTATGAGACAGGTAGGAACTGAAGCTTTCTTT	CAISESMRQVGTEAFF
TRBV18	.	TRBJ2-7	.	TGTGCCAGCTCACCACCGGTAGCAGACTACGAGCAGTACTTC	CASSPPVADYEQYF
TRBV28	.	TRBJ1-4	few	TGTGCCAGCAGTTTCCCCTTTAATGAAAAACTGTTTTTT	CASSFPFNEKLFF
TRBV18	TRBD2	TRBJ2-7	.	TGTGCCAGCTCGCCTATCCCCGGGACTAGCGGGAGGCGTGAGCAGTACTTC	CASSPIPGTSGRREQYF
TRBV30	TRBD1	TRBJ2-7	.	TGTGCCTGTCTCAGGACAGGACAAGCCTACGAGCAGTACTTC	CACLRTGQAYEQYF
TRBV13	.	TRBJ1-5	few	TGTGCCAGCAGCCCCGGCAATCAGCCCCAGCATTTT	CASSPGNQPQHF
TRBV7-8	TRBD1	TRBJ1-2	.	TGTGCCAGCAGCCCGGGACAGGGGGCGCGTGGCTACACCTTC	CASSPGQGARGYTF
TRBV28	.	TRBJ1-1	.	TGTGCCAGCAGTTTTTCGGGGATTGAAGCTTTCTTT	CASSFSGIEAFF
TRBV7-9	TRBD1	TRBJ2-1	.	TGTGCCAGCAGCTTAGGGGACAGGGGCCCTTCGGCTGAGCAGTTCTTC	CASSLGDRGPSAEQFF
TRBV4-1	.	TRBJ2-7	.	TGCGCCAGCCTAAATAGAGGAGTAAACGTCAGGGGGGTTTCCTACGAGCAGTACTTC	CASLNRGVNVRGVSYEQYF